The 3 T cell receptor beta chains below were found in one sample sequenced in a study of blood T cell repertoires in COVID-19. Repertoires were generated with immunoSEQ multiplex PCR, while TCRdb's copy carries only in-frame clones and drops some. This table has approximately 97,000 clones, 81% appearing once. Sample: peripheral blood. These receptors were collected from a man aged 55-75 years with acute or convalescent COVID-19.

The chain recombines TRBV10-3 with TRBJ1-6, with 11 bases lining up with TRBD1. Germline V gives CDR1 ENHRY, CDR2 SYGVKD. V trimming: 1 base; J trimming: 8 bases; junction bases outside the gene matches: 16. There are 20 residues in the CDR3. CDR3 region: CAISEFGQGANLGMDSPLHF. CDR3 nucleotide sequence: TGTGCCATCAGTGAGTTTGGACAGGGGGCTAATCTAGGCATGGATTCACCCCTCCACTTT.

The chain combines TRBV5-1 with TRBJ2-1, with TRBD2 matching 11 bases. Trimming removed 2 bases from V and 7 bases from J; junction bases left unmatched: 5. The CDR3 sequence is 15 residues long. The germline CDR1 and CDR2 sequences are SGHRS and YFSETQ. This CDR3 is CASSFSGGAGNEQFF. In nucleotides, the CDR3 is TGCGCCAGCAGCTTTAGCGGGGGGGCCGGGAATGAGCAGTTCTTC.

V usage is TRBV27 and J usage is TRBJ2-1; the match to TRBD2 covers 9 bases. V shed 6 bases and J 6 bases; nucleotides not matched to a gene: 6. CDR3 size: 14 residues. Germline CDR1 is MNHEY and CDR2 is SMNVEV (reference sequence). The DNA for the CDR3 is TGTGCCAGCAGGCTAGCGGGATTAGGCAATGAGCAGTTCTTC. Its translation: CASRLAGLGNEQFF.